The 28 T cell receptor beta chains reported below all come from one sample, sequenced in a study of CXCR3-negative and CXCR3-positive naive CD8 T cells. Libraries of TRB cDNA were made by 5' RACE and carried UMIs. TCRdb re-called the 5' RACE reads and shows each CDR3 protein once, DNA omitted. The sample table sets out roughly 6,200 distinct CDR3 sequences. The material sequenced was naive CXCR3- CD8+ T cells from blood. The subset denotes: CD45RO-CCR7+CD27+CD95- naive CD8+ T cells lacking CXCR3 (TNR3-). These receptors were taken from a human donor in good health. Some clones in this sample may be carry-over from other donors' samples.

Considering frequency, this clonotype is medium-sized. The chain is built from TRBV13 and TRBJ1-3. From germline, CDR1 is PRHDT and CDR2 FYEKMQ (reference sequence). The CDR3 has 15 residues. This CDR3 reads CASSLGHISGNTIYF.

This clonotype is identified as medium-sized from frequency. This sequence joins TRBV7-2 and TRBJ2-6; TCRdb gives TRBD2 as the D gene, but with no DNA this cannot be confirmed. The CDR3 contains 14 residues. CDR1 and CDR2 (germline): SGHTA, FQGNSA. This CDR3 reads CASSLIAGANVLTF.

Judged by frequency, this clonotype is medium-sized. The V gene is TRBV20-1, the J gene TRBJ2-1; the TCRdb call, TRBD2, lacks DNA for checking. Germline loops: CDR1 DFQATT, CDR2 SNEGSKA (reference sequence). CDR3 size: 13 residues. This CDR3 is CSAGAGLGNEQFF.

This clonotype is identified as medium-sized from frequency. V and J are TRBV6-6 and TRBJ2-5; checking the TCRdb D call of TRBD2 is not possible without DNA. CDR3 size: 14 residues. Germline V gene data show CDR1 as MNHNY and CDR2 as SVGAGI (reference sequence). CDR3 sequence: CASSHSGDPGAQYF.

The rearrangement links TRBV7-9 to TRBJ2-7; TCRdb selects TRBD1, and the lack of DNA leaves this call unchecked. Germline values: CDR1 SEHNR, CDR2 FQNEAQ (reference sequence). This CDR3 has 13 amino acids. The CDR3 here is CASSYWDSAEQYF. The complete variable domain, with remaining parts taken from reference TRBV7-9 and TRBJ2-7, reads DTGVSQNPRHKITKRGQNVTFRCDPISEHNRLYWYRQTLGQGPEFLTYFQNEAQLEKSRLLSDRFSAERPKGSFSTLEIQRTEQGDSAMYLCASSYWDSAEQYFGPGTRLTVT.

This clonotype counts as medium-sized by frequency. The V gene is TRBV29-1, the J gene TRBJ1-3. This CDR3 is built from 13 residues. Per the germline V gene, CDR1 is SQVTM and CDR2 is ANQGSEA. The CDR3 spells CSVQDISGNTIYF.

By frequency, this clonotype registers medium-sized. The V and J genes are TRBV21-1 and TRBJ1-2. TRBV21-1 is labeled a pseudogene. This CDR3 comprises 11 residues. This chain's CDR3 is CASSSDYGYTF.

According to its frequency, this clonotype is medium-sized. The genes are TRBV11-3 and TRBJ1-2; TCRdb's D gene call, TRBD1, goes unchecked for lack of DNA. Germline V gives CDR1 SGHNT, CDR2 YENEEA. The CDR3 is 13 residues long. CDR3: CASSSFGAVGYTF.

This clonotype is labeled medium-sized based on frequency. The chain has TRBV29-1 and TRBJ2-7; TCRdb returns TRBD1, unconfirmable since there is no DNA. The CDR3 length is 14 residues. Looked up from germline, CDR1 is SQVTM and CDR2 is ANQGSEA. The CDR3 region is CSARLSGGLNEQYF.

The chain links TRBV28 to TRBJ2-3; absent DNA, TCRdb's TRBD1 call cannot be checked. This CDR3 has 19 amino acids. CDR1 and CDR2 from the germline V gene are MDHEN and SYDVKM. This CDR3 is CASNGRSRRSSWGEDTQYF.

By frequency, this clonotype is medium-sized. This chain connects TRBV5-6 to TRBJ2-1; TCRdb names TRBD2, which stays unverified in the absence of DNA. This CDR3 is built from 18 residues. Germline V CDR1 and CDR2: SGHDT, YYEEEE. Here the CDR3 reads CASSLPSLRAYGPSEQFF.

The chain uses TRBV7-9 and TRBJ2-3; TCRdb's assignment of TRBD2 cannot be checked, as there is no DNA. This CDR3 region has 15 residues. CDR1 and CDR2 (germline): SEHNR, FQNEAQ (reference sequence). The CDR3 reads CASSATTSGTDTQYF.

The chain links TRBV25-1 to TRBJ2-3. Germline CDR1 and CDR2: MGHDK and SYGVNS. The CDR3 is 12 residues long. CDR3 in amino acids: CASSDITDTQYF.

This rearrangement joins TRBV11-2 to TRBJ2-7; the D call of TRBD1 rests on TCRdb alone, since no DNA is present to check it. The CDR3 is 12 amino acids. CDR1 and CDR2 (germline): SGHAT, FQNNGV. CDR3 loop: CASSLAPPEQYF.

Its frequency marks this clonotype as medium-sized. The chain links TRBV20-1 to TRBJ2-1; without DNA, the TCRdb call of TRBD2 cannot be checked. This CDR3 is 15 amino acids long. Germline assignment: CDR1 DFQATT and CDR2 SNEGSKA (reference sequence). CDR3 residues: CSARDGTSGNNEQFF.

This clonotype ranks as medium-sized in terms of frequency. The rearrangement links TRBV19 to TRBJ1-5; there is no DNA to check the TCRdb D call of TRBD1. This CDR3 has 16 amino acids. CDR1 is LNHDA and CDR2 is SQIVND in the germline V gene (reference sequence). CDR3 sequence reads: CASSIMSYGGHQPQHF.

The chain uses TRBV20-1 and TRBJ1-1. Germline V gene lookup returns CDR1 DFQATT and CDR2 SNEGSKA (reference sequence). This CDR3 contains 14 residues. CDR3 region: CSARATDLNTEAFF.

The CDR3 protein is CASSFLGPGVNSPLHF. The chain recombines TRBV28 with TRBJ1-6; the TCRdb call, TRBD1, lacks DNA for checking. CDR1 and CDR2 (germline): MDHEN, SYDVKM. CDR3 size: 16 residues.

The V call is TRBV2, the J call TRBJ2-3; without DNA, the TCRdb call of TRBD1 cannot be checked. The CDR3 spans 16 residues. The germline CDR1 and CDR2 sequences are SNHLY and FYNNEI. The CDR3 region is CASSVTGARLTDTQYF.

The chain recombines TRBV5-4 with TRBJ1-1; TCRdb designates TRBD1, a call that cannot be tested without DNA. This CDR3 has 13 amino acids. Germline V CDR1 and CDR2: SGHNT, YYREEE (reference sequence). CDR3 in amino acids: CARGQEPNTEAFF.

J is TRBJ2-1 and V is TRBV9; TCRdb picks TRBD1, but there is no DNA to check that call. Germline values: CDR1 SGDLS, CDR2 YYNGEE. This CDR3 has 15 amino acids. CDR3 sequence reads: CASSMGQSTYNEQFF.

The rearrangement joins TRBV12-3 or TRBV12-4 to TRBJ2-1; the TCRdb D gene call, TRBD1, has no DNA to confirm it. This CDR3 has 15 amino acids. Here the CDR3 reads CASSLAPGRGLEQFF.

This clonotype is deemed medium-sized by its frequency. The chain uses TRBV29-1 and TRBJ2-2; TCRdb designates TRBD2, a call that cannot be tested without DNA. This CDR3 has 14 amino acids. CDR1 and CDR2 from the germline V gene are SQVTM and ANQGSEA. This chain's CDR3 is CSVRWTGNTGELFF.

This clonotype registers medium-sized by frequency. This chain connects TRBV18 to TRBJ1-1; with no DNA, the TCRdb D assignment of TRBD1 cannot be verified. CDR1 KGHSH and CDR2 LQKENI come from the germline V gene. This CDR3 contains 14 residues. The chain's CDR3 is CASSPTGSATEAFF.

According to its frequency, this clonotype is medium-sized. The V call is TRBV29-1, the J call TRBJ2-1; TCRdb lists TRBD2, though no DNA is available to test this call. This CDR3 is built from 14 residues. CDR1 is SQVTM, CDR2 ANQGSEA, per germline. The CDR3: CSVEVTSGHNEQFF.

CDR3 residues: CASSSRHFPDYGYTF. The chain joins TRBV11-2 to TRBJ1-2. This CDR3 is 15 amino acids long. Germline values: CDR1 SGHAT, CDR2 FQNNGV. Based on the CDR3 plus reference TRBV11-2 and TRBJ1-2, the full variable domain is EAGVAQSPRYKIIEKRQSVAFWCNPISGHATLYWYQQILGQGPKLLIQFQNNGVVDDSQLPKDRFSAERLKGVDSTLKIQPAKLEDSAVYLCASSSRHFPDYGYTFGSGTRLTVV.

The chain is built from TRBV29-1 and TRBJ2-3; the TCRdb D gene call, TRBD2, has no DNA to confirm it. In germline, CDR1 is SQVTM, CDR2 ANQGSEA. The CDR3 has 15 residues. The chain's CDR3 is CSHQPDSGRTDTQYF.

This chain links TRBV13 with TRBJ2-7. Germline CDR1 PRHDT, CDR2 FYEKMQ (reference sequence). The CDR3 has 15 amino acids. The CDR3: CASSLSGGSVHEQYF.